This T cell receptor beta chain was identified in a study of OX40 agonist ivuxolimab in advanced cancers. Overall study findings and caveats: Among the lowest peripheral clonal expansion occurred in 0.1-3.0 mg/kg partial responders.

There are a few counts of this clone. Its antigen is not known. Clones were sequenced by immunoSEQ multiplex PCR, and TCRdb holds only the in-frame ones, with some missing. The data hold approximately 82,000 clones, with about 86% observed a single time. V lost 7 bases, J lost 0 bases, and 21 bases lay in between. The CDR3 is 17 amino acids. CDR1 ENHRY and CDR2 SYGVKD come from the germline V gene. Here the sequenced sample was CD4+ or CD8+ T cells sorted from blood, taken in a trial of the OX40 agonist ivuxolimab. The sequence derives from an adult with an advanced solid tumor such as melanoma, head and neck, liver or kidney cancer. The chain uses TRBV10-3 and TRBJ2-5; perhaps D is TRBD1 or TRBD2 (7 bases each). CDR3 protein: CAIKGAGEGEYQETQYF. DNA of the CDR3: TGTGCCATCAAGGGGGCGGGAGAGGGGGAATACCAAGAGACCCAGTACTTC.